The 30 T cell receptor beta chains presented below share a single source sample, sequenced in a study of vaccination effects on CD4 cells after COVID-19. Once cultured for nine to ten days, the cells underwent separation to obtain CD4+ T cells. No antigen has been assigned to these receptors. Sequencing used immunoSEQ multiplex PCR; TCRdb keeps in-frame clones, though not all of them. The data hold some 40,000 clones, with around 76% observed a single time. The sample here was CD4+ T cells from PBMCs cultured without peptide, taken before COVID-19 vaccination. Receptors were obtained from a human donor who received a COVID-19 vaccine.

The chain links TRBV10-1 to TRBJ2-3, with D perhaps matching TRBD1 or TRBD2 (5 bases each). The CDR3 is 15 amino acids. Germline loops: CDR1 WNHNN, CDR2 SYGVQD (reference sequence). The V end lost 0 bases, the J end lost 2 bases, and 9 bases lay between the germline ends. The CDR3 nucleotides are TGCGCCAGCAGTGAGTCGAGGGGTACCACAGATACGCAGTATTTT. This gives the protein CASSESRGTTDTQYF.

The J gene is TRBJ1-5, the V gene TRBV30; the D is unclear. From germline, CDR1 is GTSNPN and CDR2 SVGIG (reference sequence). This CDR3 has 13 residues. V was pared by 0 bases and J by 4 bases, with 7 bases between. CDR3 sequence (DNA): TGTGCCTGGAGTGTAAACCCGAATCAGCCCCAGCATTTT. It specifies CAWSVNPNQPQHF. Full variable domain (outside the CDR3, taken from reference TRBV30 and TRBJ1-5): SQTIHQWPATLVQPVGSPLSLECTVEGTSNPNLYWYRQAAGRGLQLLFYSVGIGQISSEVPQNLSASRPQDRQFILSSKKLLLSDSGFYLCAWSVNPNQPQHFGDGTRLSIL.

V is TRBV11-2 and J is TRBJ2-7; the D gene is possibly TRBD1 (5 bases). CDR3 size: 16 residues. Germline lookup yields CDR1 SGHAT and CDR2 FQNNGV. V was pared by 5 bases and J by 3 bases, with 20 bases between. Written as DNA, the CDR3 is TGTGCCAGCAGCCGGTACCCTTGGGCAGGGTACTACGAGCAGTACGTC. It specifies CASSRYPWAGYYEQYV.

This clone was observed a handful of times. V gene TRBV3-1 (or the pseudogene TRBV3-2) combines with J gene TRBJ1-2, with unresolved D. Germline-derived CDR1 and CDR2 are LGHDT and YNNKEL (reference sequence). Trimming took off 1 base at V and 8 bases at J, with 14 bases between the two ends. The CDR3 consists of 14 residues. This CDR3 is CASSQGQALRGYTF. Here the CDR3 DNA reads TGTGCCAGCAGCCAAGGGCAGGCCCTGAGAGGCTACACCTTC.

The V gene is TRBV5-1, the J gene TRBJ1-2; 12 nucleotides match TRBD1. Germline V CDR1 and CDR2: SGHRS, YFSETQ. CDR3 size: 15 residues. The junction had 8 bases not matched to a gene; V was cut back by 4 bases and J by 7 bases. The CDR3 region is CASSITGTGGLGYTF. CDR3 DNA: TGCGCCAGCAGCATAACCGGGACAGGGGGCCTTGGCTACACCTTC. Based on the CDR3 plus reference TRBV5-1 and TRBJ1-2, the full variable domain is KAGVTQTPRYLIKTRGQQVTLSCSPISGHRSVSWYQQTPGQGLQFLFEYFSETQRNKGNFPGRFSGRQFSNSRSEMNVSTLELGDSALYLCASSITGTGGLGYTFGSGTRLTVV.

With regard to this clone: The identical CDR3 is also encoded by other nucleotide sequences in the sample. The V call is TRBV6-5, the J call TRBJ1-4, with D possibly matching TRBD1 (6 bases). V was shortened by 8 bases and J by 0 bases, with 13 bases between the two germline ends. CDR1 is MNHEY, CDR2 SVGAGI, per germline. This CDR3 has 15 amino acids. The CDR3, as DNA: TGTGCCAGCCGGACGACAGGAGCAACTAATGAAAAACTGTTTTTT. This translates into CASRTTGATNEKLFF.

This clone was picked up a small number of times. J is TRBJ1-2 and V is TRBV11-2; D gene uncertain. This CDR3 spans 15 amino acids. Trimming removed 1 base at V and 2 bases at J, with 11 bases between. Germline-derived CDR1 and CDR2 are SGHAT and FQNNGV. CDR3 region: CASSLGGAGNYGYTF. CDR3 DNA: TGTGCCAGCAGCTTAGGAGGCGCGGGGAACTATGGCTACACCTTC. The full variable domain, completed using reference TRBV11-2 and TRBJ1-2, is EAGVAQSPRYKIIEKRQSVAFWCNPISGHATLYWYQQILGQGPKLLIQFQNNGVVDDSQLPKDRFSAERLKGVDSTLKIQPAKLEDSAVYLCASSLGGAGNYGYTFGSGTRLTVV.

V usage is TRBV12-3 or TRBV12-4 and J usage is TRBJ1-2; D unresolved. The V end lost 5 bases, the J end lost 0 bases, and 1 base lay between the germline ends. CDR3 length equals 11 residues. This CDR3 is CASSPNYGYTF. For the CDR3, the DNA is TGTGCCAGCAGTCCTAACTATGGCTACACCTTC.

V and J are TRBV21-1 and TRBJ2-6. TRBV21-1 is noted as a pseudogene. The CDR3 runs 15 residues. DNA for the CDR3: TGTGCCAGCAGTACTTTGGGGTACGGGGCCAACGTCCTGACTTTC. This encodes CASSTLGYGANVLTF.

Comment on this clone: The sample holds other DNA sequences that translate to the same CDR3. The chain couples TRBV20-1 to TRBJ2-7; TRBD1 or TRBD2 may be the D gene (6 bases each). V was shortened by 4 bases and J by 7 bases, with 11 bases between the two germline ends. The CDR3 has 11 amino acids. Germline lookup yields CDR1 DFQATT and CDR2 SNEGSKA (reference sequence). The CDR3 spells CSAKRGDEQYV. In DNA form, the CDR3 reads TGCAGTGCTAAAAGGGGGGATGAGCAGTACGTC.

J is TRBJ2-3 and V is TRBV7-9; D is perhaps TRBD2 (6 bases). The CDR3 is made up of 14 amino acids. With 10 bases removed from V and 3 bases from J, the gap between germline ends came to 17 bases. The germline gives CDR1 SEHNR, CDR2 FQNEAQ (reference sequence). CDR3 nucleotide sequence: TGTGCCACCGCCGTGGGGGGAGCGACAGATACGCAGTATTTT. It codes for CATAVGGATDTQYF. The full variable domain, completed using reference TRBV7-9 and TRBJ2-3, is DTGVSQNPRHKITKRGQNVTFRCDPISEHNRLYWYRQTLGQGPEFLTYFQNEAQLEKSRLLSDRFSAERPKGSFSTLEIQRTEQGDSAMYLCATAVGGATDTQYFGPGTRLTVL.

The chain links TRBV3-1 (or the pseudogene TRBV3-2) to TRBJ2-5, with a weak D call TRBD1 (5 bases). Trimming took off 1 base at V and 5 bases at J, with 14 bases between the two ends. The CDR3 is made up of 15 amino acids. Germline V CDR1 and CDR2: LGHDT, YNNKEL (reference sequence). The CDR3 DNA sequence: TGTGCCAGCAGCCAAGGAAGAATCAGGGATGAGACCCAGTACTTC. Amino acid sequence: CASSQGRIRDETQYF.

The J gene is TRBJ1-6, the V gene TRBV18; possible D gene TRBD1, 5 bases. Trimming stripped 1 base from V and 5 bases from J, with 12 bases between. The CDR3 length is 16 residues. In germline, CDR1 is KGHSH, CDR2 LQKENI. The CDR3 coding sequence is TGTGCCAGCTCACCACTCTTGCGACAGAATAATTCACCCCTCCACTTT. This encodes CASSPLLRQNNSPLHF.

This clone was detected a few times. The rearrangement joins TRBV7-9 to TRBJ2-2, with a tentative D call TRBD2 (5 bases). The V gene lost 5 bases and the J gene lost 0 bases, with 10 bases spanning the gap. The length of the CDR3 is 15 residues. CDR1 and CDR2 from the germline V gene are SEHNR and FQNEAQ (reference sequence). The CDR3 sequence: CASSRGPANTGELFF. The CDR3 coding sequence is TGTGCCAGCAGCCGAGGGCCGGCGAACACCGGGGAGCTGTTTTTT.

V and J are TRBV6-4 and TRBJ1-6; maybe TRBD1 (5 bases). Germline CDR1 and CDR2: MRHNA and SNTAGT. V shed 2 bases and J shed 7 bases, with 9 bases lying between them. The CDR3 is made up of 14 amino acids. The CDR3 DNA reads as TGTGCCAGCAGTGACGAGGGGTCGAATTCACCCCTCCACTTT. Its protein is CASSDEGSNSPLHF.

The chain has TRBV4-3 and TRBJ2-3, with D possibly matching TRBD2 (6 bases). Trimming removed 4 bases from V and 3 bases from J, with 11 bases in between. Germline CDR1 LGHNA, CDR2 YSLEER. The CDR3 length is 14 residues. The CDR3 loop reads CASSPLGGTDTQYF. DNA for the CDR3: TGCGCCAGCAGCCCCCTGGGGGGAACAGATACGCAGTATTTT.

Concerning this clone: At the DNA level, this CDR3 is encoded by other sequences in the same sample as well. The genes are TRBV21-1 and TRBJ1-2. TRBV21-1 is annotated as a pseudogene. The CDR3 has 9 amino acids. This chain's CDR3 is CAGIYGYTF. CDR3 sequence (DNA): TGTGCCGGGATCTACGGCTACACCTTC.

This rearrangement joins TRBV20-1 to TRBJ2-7; TRBD1 matches 9 bases. This CDR3 comprises 11 residues. The germline gives CDR1 DFQATT, CDR2 SNEGSKA (reference sequence). This chain's CDR3 is CSARARDREHV. The CDR3 region has the DNA TGCAGTGCTAGGGCCCGGGACAGGGAACACGTC.

The chain has TRBV7-9 and TRBJ1-1, with D possibly being TRBD1 (5 bases). V was trimmed by 5 bases and J by 8 bases, leaving 15 bases between them. The CDR3 has 13 residues. Per germline, CDR1 SEHNR and CDR2 FQNEAQ (reference sequence). For the CDR3, the DNA is TGTGCCAGCAGCGAGGCGGGGACCGGGGAAGCTTTCTTT. Its translation: CASSEAGTGEAFF.

This clone was seen just once. The gene calls are TRBV18 and TRBJ1-4; 7 nucleotides align to TRBD1. The V gene's germline CDR1 is KGHSH and CDR2 LQKENI. This CDR3 region has 13 residues. The J segment lost 4 bases and the V segment lost 4 bases, leaving 0 bases of the junction unmatched. The CDR3, as DNA: TGTGCCAGCTCACGGGACAGTAATGAAAAACTGTTTTTT. Its protein product is CASSRDSNEKLFF. Complete variable domain (other parts from reference TRBV18 and TRBJ1-4): NAGVMQNPRHLVRRRGQEARLRCSPMKGHSHVYWYRQLPEEGLKFMVYLQKENIIDESGMPKERFSAEFPKEGPSILRIQQVVRGDSAAYFCASSRDSNEKLFFGSGTQLSVL.

The chain links TRBV5-1 to TRBJ2-5; 8 bases line up with TRBD1. The V and J ends lost 1 base and 7 bases, in that order; junction bases with no gene match: 12. The germline CDR1 and CDR2 sequences are SGHRS and YFSETQ. The CDR3 is 16 residues long. The CDR3 sequence: CASSLLDRETPGTQYF. In DNA form, the CDR3 reads TGCGCCAGCAGCTTGTTGGACAGGGAGACCCCAGGGACCCAGTACTTC.

The J gene is TRBJ2-7, the V gene TRBV7-9, with D perhaps TRBD2 (7 bases). The CDR3 covers 12 residues. Germline V lookup: CDR1 SEHNR, CDR2 FQNEAQ (reference sequence). V was cut by 5 bases and J by 5 bases, with 10 bases left in between. The CDR3 protein is CASSGGGHEQYV. DNA for the CDR3: TGTGCCAGCAGCGGGGGGGGCCACGAGCAGTACGTC.

The chain is built from TRBV5-1 and TRBJ1-4, with D hard to call. The CDR3 runs to 13 residues. CDR1 is SGHRS and CDR2 is YFSETQ in the germline V gene. The CDR3 region has the DNA TGCGCAACGAGGGAGGGATCTAATGAAAAACTGTTTTTT. Amino acid sequence: CATREGSNEKLFF.

This clone was seen only once. V usage is TRBV18 and J usage is TRBJ1-5; D uncertain. The ends were cut back, 3 bases at V and 7 bases at J, with 10 bases in the middle. Germline V CDR1 and CDR2: KGHSH, LQKENI. The CDR3 is made up of 13 amino acids. Written as DNA, the CDR3 is TGTGCCAGCTCACCCGTGACTGGCCAGCCCCAGCATTTT. Residues: CASSPVTGQPQHF.

The chain joins TRBV9 to TRBJ2-4; D remains ambiguous. Per the germline V gene, CDR1 is SGDLS and CDR2 is YYNGEE. The CDR3 length is 16 residues. Trimming took off 0 bases at V and 5 bases at J, with 15 bases between the two ends. This CDR3 reads CASSVALGPVENIQYF. DNA for the CDR3: TGTGCCAGCAGCGTAGCCCTTGGGCCAGTAGAAAACATTCAGTACTTC. Based on the CDR3 plus reference TRBV9 and TRBJ2-4, the full variable domain is DSGVTQTPKHLITATGQRVTLRCSPRSGDLSVYWYQQSLDQGLQFLIQYYNGEERAKGNILERFSAQQFPDLHSELNLSSLELGDSALYFCASSVALGPVENIQYFGAGTRLSVL.

The chain carries TRBV1 and TRBJ2-5; the D call in the table, TRBD2, was not verified against the DNA. TRBV1 counts as a pseudogene. There are 16 residues in the CDR3. This CDR3 is CTSSLFFDCNQETQYF. DNA for the CDR3: TGCACCAGCAGCCTCTTCTTCGACTGTAACCAAGAGACCCAGTACTTC.

This clone has more than one count but fewer than ten. This chain connects TRBV2 to TRBJ2-7, with D possibly being TRBD2 (6 bases). The CDR3 is 13 amino acids. The germline V gene has CDR1 SNHLY and CDR2 FYNNEI. CDR3 in amino acids: CASSDNYGTGWFV. In nucleotides, the CDR3 is TGTGCCAGCAGCGACAACTACGGGACTGGTTGGTTTGTC.

The chain carries TRBV6-5 and TRBJ2-3; D call uncertain. Germline values: CDR1 MNHEY, CDR2 SVGAGI. There are 12 residues in the CDR3. Deletions cut 5 bases from V and 0 bases from J, with 3 bases between. The CDR3 sequence: CASSQSTDTQYF. CDR3 coding DNA: TGTGCCAGCAGTCAGAGCACAGATACGCAGTATTTT.

This CDR3 reads CASRPGGNTGELFF. CDR3 DNA sequence: TGTGCCAGCAGGCCGGGGGGGAACACCGGGGAGCTGTTTTTT. V usage is TRBV6-5 and J usage is TRBJ2-2; TRBD2 agrees at 7 bases. CDR3 length equals 14 residues. Germline CDR1 is MNHEY and CDR2 is SVGAGI. The ends lost 6 bases at V and 1 base at J; junction bases unmatched: 2.

The gene calls are TRBV20-1 and TRBJ2-5; weak D call: TRBD2 (5 bases). V lost 0 bases and J 12 bases, leaving 11 bases between the germline ends. Germline CDR1 DFQATT, CDR2 SNEGSKA (reference sequence). The CDR3 runs 11 residues. CDR3 sequence reads: CSARDYLAEYF. DNA for the CDR3: TGCAGTGCTAGAGATTACCTAGCTGAGTACTTC.